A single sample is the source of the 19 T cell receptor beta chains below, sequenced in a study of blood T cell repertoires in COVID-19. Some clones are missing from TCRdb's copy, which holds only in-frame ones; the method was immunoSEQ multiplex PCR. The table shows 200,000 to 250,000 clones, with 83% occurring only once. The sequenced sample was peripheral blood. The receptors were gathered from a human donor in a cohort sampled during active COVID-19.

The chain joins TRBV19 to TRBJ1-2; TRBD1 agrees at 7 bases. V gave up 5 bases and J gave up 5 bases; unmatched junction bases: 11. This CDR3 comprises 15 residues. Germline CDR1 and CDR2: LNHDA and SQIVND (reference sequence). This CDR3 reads CASSGGQSSLYGYTF. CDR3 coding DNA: TGTGCCAGTAGTGGGGGACAGAGCTCTCTTTATGGCTACACCTTC.

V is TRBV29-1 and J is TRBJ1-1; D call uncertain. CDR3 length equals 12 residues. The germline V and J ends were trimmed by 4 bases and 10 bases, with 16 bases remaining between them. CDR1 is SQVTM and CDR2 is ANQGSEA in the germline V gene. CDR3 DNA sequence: TGCAGCGTTGTGCTCTCATCAGGAGGAGCTTTCTTT. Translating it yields CSVVLSSGGAFF.

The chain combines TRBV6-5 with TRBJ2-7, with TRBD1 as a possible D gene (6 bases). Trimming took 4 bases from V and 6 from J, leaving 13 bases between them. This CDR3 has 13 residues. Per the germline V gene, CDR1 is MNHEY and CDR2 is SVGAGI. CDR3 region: CASSSLDRREQYF. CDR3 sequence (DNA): TGTGCCAGCAGTTCCCTCGACAGGCGCGAGCAGTACTTC.

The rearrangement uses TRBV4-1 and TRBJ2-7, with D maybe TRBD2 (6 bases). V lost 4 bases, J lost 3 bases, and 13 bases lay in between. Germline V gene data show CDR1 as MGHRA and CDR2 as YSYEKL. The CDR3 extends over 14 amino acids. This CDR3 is CASSLGGPGYEQYF. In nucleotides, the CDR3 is TGCGCCAGCAGCCTAGGAGGGCCCGGCTACGAGCAGTACTTC.

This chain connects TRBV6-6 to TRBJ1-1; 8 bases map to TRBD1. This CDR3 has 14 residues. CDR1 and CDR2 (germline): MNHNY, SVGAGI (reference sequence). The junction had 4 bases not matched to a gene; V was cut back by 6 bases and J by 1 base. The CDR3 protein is CASREGQENTEAFF. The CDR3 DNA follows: TGTGCCAGCAGGGAGGGACAGGAGAACACTGAAGCTTTCTTT.

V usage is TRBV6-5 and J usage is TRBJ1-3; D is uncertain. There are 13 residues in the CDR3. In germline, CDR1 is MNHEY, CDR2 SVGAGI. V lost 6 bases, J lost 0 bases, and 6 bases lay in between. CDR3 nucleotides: TGTGCCAGCAGACCAGTCTCTGGAAACACCATATATTTT. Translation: CASRPVSGNTIYF.

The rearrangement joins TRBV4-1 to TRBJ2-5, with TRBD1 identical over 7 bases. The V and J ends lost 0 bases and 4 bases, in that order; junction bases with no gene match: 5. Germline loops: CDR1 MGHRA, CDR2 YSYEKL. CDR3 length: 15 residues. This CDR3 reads CASSQDSTGRETQYF. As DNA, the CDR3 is TGCGCCAGCAGCCAAGATTCGACAGGGAGAGAGACCCAGTACTTC.

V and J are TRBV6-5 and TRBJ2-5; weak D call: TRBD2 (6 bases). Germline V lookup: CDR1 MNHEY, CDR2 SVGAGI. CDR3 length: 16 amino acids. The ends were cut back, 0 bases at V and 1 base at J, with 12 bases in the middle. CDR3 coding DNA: TGTGCCAGCAGTTACTCCCCTCTAGCGACCCAAGAGACCCAGTACTTC. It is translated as CASSYSPLATQETQYF.

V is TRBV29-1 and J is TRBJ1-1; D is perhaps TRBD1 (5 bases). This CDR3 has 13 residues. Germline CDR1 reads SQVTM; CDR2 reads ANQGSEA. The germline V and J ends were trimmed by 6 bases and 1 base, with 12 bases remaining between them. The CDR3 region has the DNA TGCAGCGTGAATAGTAGGGGGAACACTGAAGCTTTCTTT. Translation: CSVNSRGNTEAFF.

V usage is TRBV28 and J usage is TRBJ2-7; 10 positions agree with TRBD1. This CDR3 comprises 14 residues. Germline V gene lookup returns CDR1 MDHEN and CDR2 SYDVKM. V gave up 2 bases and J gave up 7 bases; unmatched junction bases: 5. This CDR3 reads CASSLLDRGLEQYF. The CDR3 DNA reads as TGTGCCAGCAGTTTACTTGACAGGGGGCTAGAGCAGTACTTC.

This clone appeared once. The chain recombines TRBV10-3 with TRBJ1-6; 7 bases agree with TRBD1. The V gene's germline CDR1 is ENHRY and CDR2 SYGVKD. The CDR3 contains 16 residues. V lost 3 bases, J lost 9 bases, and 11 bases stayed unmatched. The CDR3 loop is CAISDTGTEQGSPLHF. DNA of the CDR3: TGTGCCATCAGTGATACCGGGACAGAGCAAGGTTCACCCCTCCACTTT.

DNA for the CDR3: TGTGCCAGCAGAGGACTAGCGGGAGCGTACGAGCAGTACTTC. Translating gives CASRGLAGAYEQYF. V and J are TRBV11-2 and TRBJ2-7; 13 nucleotides line up with TRBD2. In germline, CDR1 is SGHAT, CDR2 FQNNGV. J was trimmed by 4 bases and V by 6 bases; bases with no gene match: 3. The CDR3 is 14 residues long.

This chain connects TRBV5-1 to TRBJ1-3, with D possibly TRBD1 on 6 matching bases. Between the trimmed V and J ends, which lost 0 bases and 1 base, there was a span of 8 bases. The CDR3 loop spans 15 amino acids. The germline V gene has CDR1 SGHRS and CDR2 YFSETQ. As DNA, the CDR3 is TGCGCCAGCAGCTTGGTTCAGGGGTCTGGAAACACCATATATTTT. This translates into CASSLVQGSGNTIYF. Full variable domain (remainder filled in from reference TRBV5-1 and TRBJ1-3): KAGVTQTPRYLIKTRGQQVTLSCSPISGHRSVSWYQQTPGQGLQFLFEYFSETQRNKGNFPGRFSGRQFSNSRSEMNVSTLELGDSALYLCASSLVQGSGNTIYFGEGSWLTVV.

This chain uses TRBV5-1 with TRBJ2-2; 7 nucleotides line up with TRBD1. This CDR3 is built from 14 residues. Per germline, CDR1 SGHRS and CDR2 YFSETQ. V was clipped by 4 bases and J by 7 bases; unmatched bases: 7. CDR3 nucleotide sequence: TGCGCCAGCAGCCGGGACAGAGAGTACGGGGAGCTGTTTTTT. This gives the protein CASSRDREYGELFF.

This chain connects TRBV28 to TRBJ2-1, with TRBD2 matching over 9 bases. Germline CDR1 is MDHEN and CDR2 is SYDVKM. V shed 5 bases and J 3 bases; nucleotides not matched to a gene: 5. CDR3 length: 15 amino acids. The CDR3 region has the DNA TGTGCCAGCAGTCCCCTAGCGGGGATCTACAATGAGCAGTTCTTC. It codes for CASSPLAGIYNEQFF.

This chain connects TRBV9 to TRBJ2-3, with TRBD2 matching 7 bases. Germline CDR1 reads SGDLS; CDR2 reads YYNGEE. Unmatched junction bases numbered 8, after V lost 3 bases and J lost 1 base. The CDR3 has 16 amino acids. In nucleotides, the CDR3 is TGTGCCAGCAGCGAGGGCGGGAGCTCCCGCACAGATACGCAGTATTTT. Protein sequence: CASSEGGSSRTDTQYF. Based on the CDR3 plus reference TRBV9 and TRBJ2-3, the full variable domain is DSGVTQTPKHLITATGQRVTLRCSPRSGDLSVYWYQQSLDQGLQFLIQYYNGEERAKGNILERFSAQQFPDLHSELNLSSLELGDSALYFCASSEGGSSRTDTQYFGPGTRLTVL.

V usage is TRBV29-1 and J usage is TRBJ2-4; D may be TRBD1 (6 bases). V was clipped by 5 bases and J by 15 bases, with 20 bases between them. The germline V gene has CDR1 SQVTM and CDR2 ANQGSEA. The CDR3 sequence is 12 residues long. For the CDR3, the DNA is TGCAGCGTTCAGGTATCAGCAGGACAGACGTACTTC. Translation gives CSVQVSAGQTYF. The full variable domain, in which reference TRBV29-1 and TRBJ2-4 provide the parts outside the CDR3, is SAVISQKPSRDICQRGTSLTIQCQVDSQVTMMFWYRQQPGQSLTLIATANQGSEATYESGFVIDKFPISRPNLTFSTLTVSNMSPEDSSIYLCSVQVSAGQTYFGAGTRLSVL.

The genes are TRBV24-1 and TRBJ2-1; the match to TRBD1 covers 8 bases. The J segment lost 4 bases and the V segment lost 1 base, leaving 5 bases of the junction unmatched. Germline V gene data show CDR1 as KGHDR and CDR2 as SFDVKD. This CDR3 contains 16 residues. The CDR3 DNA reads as TGTGCCACCAGTGATTTAGACGGACAGGGTTACAATGAGCAGTTCTTC. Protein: CATSDLDGQGYNEQFF.

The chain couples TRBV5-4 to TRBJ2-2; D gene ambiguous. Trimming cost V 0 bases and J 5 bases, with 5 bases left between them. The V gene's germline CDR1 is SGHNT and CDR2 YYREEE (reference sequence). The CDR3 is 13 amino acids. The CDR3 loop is CASSLGATGELFF. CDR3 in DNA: TGTGCCAGCAGCTTGGGGGCTACCGGGGAGCTGTTTTTT.